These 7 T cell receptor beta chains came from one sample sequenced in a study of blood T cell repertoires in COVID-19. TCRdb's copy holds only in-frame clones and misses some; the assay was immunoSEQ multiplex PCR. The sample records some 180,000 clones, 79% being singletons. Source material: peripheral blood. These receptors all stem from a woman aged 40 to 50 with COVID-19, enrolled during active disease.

CDR3 loop: CASSILSAGGYVYGYTF. CDR3 bases: TGTGCCAGTAGTATACTCTCGGCAGGGGGCTATGTCTATGGCTACACCTTC. The chain has TRBV19 and TRBJ1-2; 8 positions agree with TRBD1. CDR1 LNHDA and CDR2 SQIVND come from the germline V gene (reference sequence). V lost 2 bases to trimming and J lost 4 bases; unmatched junction nucleotides: 12. The length of the CDR3 is 17 residues.

The CDR3 region is CASSPGQRDTEAFF. The CDR3 bases are TGTGCCAGCAGCCCCGGACAGAGGGACACTGAAGCTTTCTTT. The chain uses TRBV11-3 and TRBJ1-1; D might be TRBD1 (6 bases). The CDR3 runs to 14 residues. CDR1 and CDR2 from the germline V gene are SGHNT and YENEEA. The V end lost 5 bases, the J end lost 3 bases, and 13 bases lay between the germline ends.

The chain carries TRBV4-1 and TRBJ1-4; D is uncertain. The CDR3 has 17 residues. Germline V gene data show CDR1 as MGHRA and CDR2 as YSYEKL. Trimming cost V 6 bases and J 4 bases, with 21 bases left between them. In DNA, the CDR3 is TGCGCCAGCAGACGGGAGGGCCTCTTCCCCTTTAATGAAAAACTGTTTTTT. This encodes CASRREGLFPFNEKLFF.

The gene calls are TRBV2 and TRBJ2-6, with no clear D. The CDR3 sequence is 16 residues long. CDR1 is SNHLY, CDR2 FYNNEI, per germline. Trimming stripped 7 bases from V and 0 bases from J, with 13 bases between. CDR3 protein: CASNRLQNSGANVLTF. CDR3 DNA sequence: TGTGCCAGCAATAGACTCCAGAACTCTGGGGCCAACGTCCTGACTTTC.

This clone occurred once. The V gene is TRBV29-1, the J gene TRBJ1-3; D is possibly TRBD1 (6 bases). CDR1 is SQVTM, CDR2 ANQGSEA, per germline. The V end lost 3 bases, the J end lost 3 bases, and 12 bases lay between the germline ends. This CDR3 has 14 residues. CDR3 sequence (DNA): TGCAGCGTTGAGCAGGGGTTGTTTGGAAACACCATATATTTT. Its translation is CSVEQGLFGNTIYF.

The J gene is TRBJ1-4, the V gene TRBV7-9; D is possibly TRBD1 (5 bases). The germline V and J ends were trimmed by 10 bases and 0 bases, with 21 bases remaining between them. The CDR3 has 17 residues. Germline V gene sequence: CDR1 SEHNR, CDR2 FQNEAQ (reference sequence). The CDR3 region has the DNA TGTGCCATTTCACCTAGGGCAGGGCAGCCAACTAATGAAAAACTGTTTTTT. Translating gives CAISPRAGQPTNEKLFF.

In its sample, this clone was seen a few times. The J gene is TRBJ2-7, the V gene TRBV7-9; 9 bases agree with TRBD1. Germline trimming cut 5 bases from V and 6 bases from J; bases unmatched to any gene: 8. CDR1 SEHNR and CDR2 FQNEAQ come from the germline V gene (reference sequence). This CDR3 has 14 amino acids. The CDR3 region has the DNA TGTGCCAGCAGCACGAGGACAGGGGCGGGCGAGCAGTACTTC. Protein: CASSTRTGAGEQYF.